The text below deals with one T cell receptor (beta chain). The antigen remains undetermined. Sampling of each donor yielded at least one pre-ART PBMC sample and at least two post-ART PBMC samples. Specimens retained about 0.9-11 million cryopreserved PBMC preceding DNA extraction. V shed 6 bases, J shed 7 bases, and the junction held 10 bases outside the gene matches. The length of the CDR3 is 14 residues. Per the germline V gene, CDR1 is MDHEN and CDR2 is SYDVKM. These data belong to a study of long-term antiretroviral therapy in people with HIV. Findings and limits, study-wide: From the mid-2000s to the late 2010s, blood was obtained, possibly while participants received older ART regimens. Dominance of pre-ART expanded clones persisted, fluctuating and often declining after ART.

Version v3.0 of the immunoSEQ assay was performed at survey level. Libraries were prepared by immunoSEQ multiplex PCR; TCRdb keeps only in-frame clonotypes and omits some of them. The data contain tens of thousands of clones, just over 85% of them singletons. This sequence originates from a woman under 40 with HIV. The sample was unsorted PBMCs, taken 0.8 years after starting antiretroviral therapy. The chain uses TRBV28 and TRBJ1-2; 8 bases align to TRBD1. CDR3 region: CASRAGTGAFGYTF. In DNA form, the CDR3 reads TGTGCCAGCAGAGCCGGGACAGGCGCCTTTGGCTACACCTTC.